This T cell receptor beta chain was identified during a study of human T cells and chemical hapten exposure. Study in general: In the sensitization step, 2% DPC was placed on 2 cm by 2 cm of upper inner arm skin. After 6 days, upper back 0.01% DPC patch tests were scored. Study-level findings and limits: DPC sensitization produced no change in TCRs with frequency above 1 in 1000.

Looked up from germline, CDR1 is SGHVS and CDR2 is FNYEAQ. Trimming removed 5 bases at V and 1 base at J, with 16 bases between. The CDR3 is made up of 16 amino acids. From the RACE reads, TCRdb called clonotypes with MiXCR, one entry per CDR3 protein. The sample includes about 74,000 distinct CDR3 sequences, 14% of them seen just once. This clonotype was seen repeatedly, ten times or more. Its antigen is as yet unknown. Time point reported: pre-sensitization, week 0. The sample's treatment: therapeutic diphenylcyclopropenone sensitization with weekly scalp DPC. Venepuncture was done earlier than the placement of each patch test.

This material consisted of whole blood, taken in connection with sensitization to the hapten diphenylcyclopropenone (DPC). The genes are TRBV7-6 and TRBJ2-3; D unresolved. The receptor comes from a woman in her forties or fifties with alopecia areata. Some clones in this sample may be carry-over from other donors' samples. The CDR3 protein is CASSLRPSRGTDTQYF. The DNA of the CDR3 is TGTGCCAGCAGCCTTAGGCCTTCCCGGGGCACAGATACGCAGTATTTT.